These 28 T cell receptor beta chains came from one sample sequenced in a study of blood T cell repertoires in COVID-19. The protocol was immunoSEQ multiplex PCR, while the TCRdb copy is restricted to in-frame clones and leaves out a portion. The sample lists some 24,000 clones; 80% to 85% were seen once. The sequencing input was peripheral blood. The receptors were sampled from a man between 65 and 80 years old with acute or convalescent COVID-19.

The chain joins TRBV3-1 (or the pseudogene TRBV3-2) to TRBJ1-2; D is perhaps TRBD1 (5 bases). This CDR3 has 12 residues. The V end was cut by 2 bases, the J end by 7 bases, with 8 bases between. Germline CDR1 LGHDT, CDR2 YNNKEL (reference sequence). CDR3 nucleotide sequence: TGTGCCAGCAGCCAAAGGAGGGGTGGCTACACCTTC. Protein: CASSQRRGGYTF.

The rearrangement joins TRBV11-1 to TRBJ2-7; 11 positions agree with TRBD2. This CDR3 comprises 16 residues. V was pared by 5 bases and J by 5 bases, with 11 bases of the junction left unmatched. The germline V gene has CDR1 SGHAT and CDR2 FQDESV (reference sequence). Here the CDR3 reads CASSPRGTSGPHEQYF. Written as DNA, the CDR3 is TGTGCCAGCAGCCCACGCGGGACTAGCGGCCCTCACGAGCAGTACTTC.

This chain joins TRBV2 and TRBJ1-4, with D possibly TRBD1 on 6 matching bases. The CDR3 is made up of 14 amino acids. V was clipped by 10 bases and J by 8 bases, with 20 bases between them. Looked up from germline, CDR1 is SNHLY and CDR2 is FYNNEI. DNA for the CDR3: TGTGCCACAAATCACGGGCAGGGGTTAGAAAAACTGTTTTTT. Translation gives CATNHGQGLEKLFF.

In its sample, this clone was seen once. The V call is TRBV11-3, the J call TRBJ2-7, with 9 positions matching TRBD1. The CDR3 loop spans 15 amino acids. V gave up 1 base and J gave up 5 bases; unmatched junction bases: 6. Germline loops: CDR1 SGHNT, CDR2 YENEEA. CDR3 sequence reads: CASSLGGQGMHEQYF. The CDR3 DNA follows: TGTGCCAGCAGCTTAGGGGGACAGGGTATGCACGAGCAGTACTTC.

CDR3 sequence (DNA): TGTGCCAGCAGCCCATCGACAGCGAACACTGAAGCTTTCTTT. Its protein is CASSPSTANTEAFF. This chain connects TRBV5-4 to TRBJ1-1; a possible D gene is TRBD1 (5 bases). This CDR3 has 14 amino acids. Germline-derived CDR1 and CDR2 are SGHNT and YYREEE (reference sequence). Trimming pared 4 bases from V and 1 base from J, leaving 11 bases between.

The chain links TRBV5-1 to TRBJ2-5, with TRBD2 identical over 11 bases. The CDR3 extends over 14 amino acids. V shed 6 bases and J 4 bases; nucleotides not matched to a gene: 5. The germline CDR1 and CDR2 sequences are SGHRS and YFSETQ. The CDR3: CASTGGTSGETQYF. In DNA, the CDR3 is TGCGCCAGCACCGGGGGGACTAGCGGAGAGACCCAGTACTTC.

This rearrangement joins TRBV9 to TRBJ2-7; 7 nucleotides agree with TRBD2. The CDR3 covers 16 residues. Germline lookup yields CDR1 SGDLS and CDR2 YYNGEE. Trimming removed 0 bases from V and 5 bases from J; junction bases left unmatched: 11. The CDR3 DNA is TGTGCCAGCAGCGTAGGTCCCTCGCGGGGGACCCACGAGCAGTACTTC. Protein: CASSVGPSRGTHEQYF.

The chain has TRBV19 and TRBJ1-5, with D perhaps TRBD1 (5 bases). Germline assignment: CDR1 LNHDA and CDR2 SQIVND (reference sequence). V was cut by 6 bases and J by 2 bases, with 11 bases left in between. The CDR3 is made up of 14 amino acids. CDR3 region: CASRKGLGNQPQHF. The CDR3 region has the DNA TGTGCCAGTAGGAAGGGACTGGGCAATCAGCCCCAGCATTTT. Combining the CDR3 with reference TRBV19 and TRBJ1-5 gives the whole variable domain DGGITQSPKYLFRKEGQNVTLSCEQNLNHDAMYWYRQDPGQGLRLIYYSQIVNDFQKGDIAEGYSVSREKKESFPLTVTSAQKNPTAFYLCASRKGLGNQPQHFGDGTRLSIL.

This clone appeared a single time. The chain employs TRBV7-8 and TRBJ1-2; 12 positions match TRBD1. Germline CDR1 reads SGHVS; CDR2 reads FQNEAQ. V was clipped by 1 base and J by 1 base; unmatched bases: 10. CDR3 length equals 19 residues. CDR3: CASSLVGQGQGAINYGYTF. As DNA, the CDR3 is TGTGCCAGCAGCTTAGTGGGCCAGGGACAGGGGGCGATTAACTATGGCTACACCTTC.

The CDR3 is CASSLEGQGYEQYF. The CDR3, as DNA: TGCGCCAGCAGCTTGGAGGGACAGGGGTACGAGCAGTACTTC. The chain uses TRBV5-1 and TRBJ2-7; the match to TRBD1 covers 10 bases. Germline values: CDR1 SGHRS, CDR2 YFSETQ. V gave up 0 bases and J gave up 4 bases; unmatched junction bases: 1. The CDR3 spans 14 residues.

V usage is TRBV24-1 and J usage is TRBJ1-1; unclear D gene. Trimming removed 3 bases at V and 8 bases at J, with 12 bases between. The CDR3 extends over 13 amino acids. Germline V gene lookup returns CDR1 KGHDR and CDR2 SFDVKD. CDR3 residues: CATSDSGRTEAFF. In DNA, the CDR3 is TGTGCCACCAGTGATAGCGGAAGAACGGAAGCTTTCTTT.

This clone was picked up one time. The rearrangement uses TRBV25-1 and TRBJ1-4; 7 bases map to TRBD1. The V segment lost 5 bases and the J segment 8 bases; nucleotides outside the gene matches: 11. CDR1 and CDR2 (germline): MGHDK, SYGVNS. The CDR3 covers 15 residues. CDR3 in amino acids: CASSWRGGRLEKLFF. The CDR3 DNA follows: TGTGCCAGCAGTTGGAGAGGGGGCCGGTTGGAAAAACTGTTTTTT.

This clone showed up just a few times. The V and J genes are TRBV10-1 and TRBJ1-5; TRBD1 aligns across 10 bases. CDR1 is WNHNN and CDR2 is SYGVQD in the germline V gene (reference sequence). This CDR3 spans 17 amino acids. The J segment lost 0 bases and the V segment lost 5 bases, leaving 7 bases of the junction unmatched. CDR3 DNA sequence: TGCGCCAGCAGTCCATGGGACAGGGGCTATAGCAATCAGCCCCAGCATTTT. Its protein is CASSPWDRGYSNQPQHF.

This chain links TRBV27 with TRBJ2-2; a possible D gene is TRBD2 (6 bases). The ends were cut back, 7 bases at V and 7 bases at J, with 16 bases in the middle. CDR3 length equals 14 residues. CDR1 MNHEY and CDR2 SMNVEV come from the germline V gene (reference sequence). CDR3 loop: CASTRDWRIGELFF. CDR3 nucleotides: TGTGCCAGCACGCGGGATTGGAGGATCGGGGAGCTGTTTTTT.

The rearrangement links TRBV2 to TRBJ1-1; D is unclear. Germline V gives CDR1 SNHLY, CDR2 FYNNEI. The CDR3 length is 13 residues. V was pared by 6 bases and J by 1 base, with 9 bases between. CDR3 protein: CASRANRNTEAFF. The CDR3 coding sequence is TGTGCCAGCAGGGCCAACAGGAACACTGAAGCTTTCTTT.

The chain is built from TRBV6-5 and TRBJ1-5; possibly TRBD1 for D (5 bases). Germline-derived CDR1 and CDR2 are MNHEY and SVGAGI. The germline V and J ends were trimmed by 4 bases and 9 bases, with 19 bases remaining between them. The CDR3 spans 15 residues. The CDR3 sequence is CASSSTWQGEGPQHF. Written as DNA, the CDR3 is TGTGCCAGCAGTTCTACGTGGCAGGGTGAAGGGCCCCAGCATTTT.

CDR3 sequence: CASSRTGHFAPSEQYF. DNA for the CDR3: TGTGCCAGCAGCCGCACCGGACATTTTGCTCCCTCCGAGCAGTACTTC. The chain is built from TRBV7-7 and TRBJ2-7, with D tentatively TRBD1 (5 bases). Deletions cut 5 bases from V and 6 bases from J, with 23 bases between. CDR3 length equals 16 residues. Per germline, CDR1 SSHAT and CDR2 FNYEAQ (reference sequence).

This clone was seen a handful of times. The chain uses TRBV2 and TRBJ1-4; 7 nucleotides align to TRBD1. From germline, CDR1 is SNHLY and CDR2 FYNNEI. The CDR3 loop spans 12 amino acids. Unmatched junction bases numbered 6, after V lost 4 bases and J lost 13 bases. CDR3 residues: CASSAGGGLLFF. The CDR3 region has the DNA TGTGCCAGCAGTGCAGGAGGGGGCTTACTGTTTTTT.

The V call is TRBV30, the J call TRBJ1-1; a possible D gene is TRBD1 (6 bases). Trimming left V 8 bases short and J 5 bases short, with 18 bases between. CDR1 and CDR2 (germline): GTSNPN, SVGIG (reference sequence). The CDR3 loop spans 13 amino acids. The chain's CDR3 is CAGDMGVGTEAFF. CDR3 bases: TGTGCCGGGGACATGGGGGTCGGGACTGAAGCTTTCTTT. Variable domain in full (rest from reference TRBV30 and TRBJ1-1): SQTIHQWPATLVQPVGSPLSLECTVEGTSNPNLYWYRQAAGRGLQLLFYSVGIGQISSEVPQNLSASRPQDRQFILSSKKLLLSDSGFYLCAGDMGVGTEAFFGQGTRLTVV.

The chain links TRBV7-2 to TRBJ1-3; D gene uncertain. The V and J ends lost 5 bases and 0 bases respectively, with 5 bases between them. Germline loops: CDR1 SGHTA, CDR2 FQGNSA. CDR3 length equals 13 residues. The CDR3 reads CASSPYSGNTIYF. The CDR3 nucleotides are TGTGCCAGCAGCCCCTACTCTGGAAACACCATATATTTT.

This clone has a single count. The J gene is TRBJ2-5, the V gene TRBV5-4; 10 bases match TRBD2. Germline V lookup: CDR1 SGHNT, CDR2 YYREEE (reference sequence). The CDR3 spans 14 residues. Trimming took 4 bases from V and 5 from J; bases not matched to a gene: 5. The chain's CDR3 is CASSRSGGLETQYF. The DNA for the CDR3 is TGTGCCAGCAGCCGTAGCGGGGGGCTGGAGACCCAGTACTTC. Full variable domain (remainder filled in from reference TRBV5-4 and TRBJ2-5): ETGVTQSPTHLIKTRGQQVTLRCSSQSGHNTVSWYQQALGQGPQFIFQYYREEENGRGNFPPRFSGLQFPNYSSELNVNALELDDSALYLCASSRSGGLETQYFGPGTRLLVL.

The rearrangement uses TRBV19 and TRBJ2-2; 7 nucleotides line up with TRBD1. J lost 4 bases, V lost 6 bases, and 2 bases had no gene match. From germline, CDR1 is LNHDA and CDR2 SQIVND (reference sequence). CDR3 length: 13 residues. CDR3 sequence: CASSGTVTGELFF. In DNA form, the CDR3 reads TGTGCCAGTAGCGGGACAGTCACCGGGGAGCTGTTTTTT.

CDR3 region: CASSAGGGLSTDTQYF. The CDR3 bases are TGTGCCAGCAGTGCGGGTGGGGGCTTAAGCACAGATACGCAGTATTTT. J is TRBJ2-3 and V is TRBV27, with a possible D match to TRBD1 (6 bases). Per germline, CDR1 MNHEY and CDR2 SMNVEV (reference sequence). V shed 5 bases and J shed 0 bases, with 15 bases lying between them. The CDR3 is 16 residues long.

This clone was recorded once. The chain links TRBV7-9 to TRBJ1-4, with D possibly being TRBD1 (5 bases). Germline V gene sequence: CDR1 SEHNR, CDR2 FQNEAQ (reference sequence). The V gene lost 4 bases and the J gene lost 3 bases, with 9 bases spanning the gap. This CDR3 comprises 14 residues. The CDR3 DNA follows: TGTGCCAGCAGCTCTCGGGACTCTAATGAAAAACTGTTTTTT. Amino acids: CASSSRDSNEKLFF.

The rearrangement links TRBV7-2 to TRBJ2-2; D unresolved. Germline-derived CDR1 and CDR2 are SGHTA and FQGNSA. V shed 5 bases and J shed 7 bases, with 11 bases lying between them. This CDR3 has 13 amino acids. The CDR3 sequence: CASSAVKGGELFF. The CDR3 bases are TGTGCCAGCAGCGCGGTAAAAGGCGGGGAGCTGTTTTTT.

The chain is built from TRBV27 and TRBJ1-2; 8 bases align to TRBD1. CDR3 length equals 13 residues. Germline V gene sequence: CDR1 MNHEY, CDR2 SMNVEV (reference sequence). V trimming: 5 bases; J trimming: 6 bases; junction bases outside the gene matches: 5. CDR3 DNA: TGTGCCAGCAGTGGCAGGGGGCGGGATGGCTACACCTTC. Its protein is CASSGRGRDGYTF.

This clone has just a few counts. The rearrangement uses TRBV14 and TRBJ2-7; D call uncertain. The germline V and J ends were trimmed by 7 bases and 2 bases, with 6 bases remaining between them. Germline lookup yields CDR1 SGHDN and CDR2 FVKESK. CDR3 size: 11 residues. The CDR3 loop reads CASTLPYEQYF. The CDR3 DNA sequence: TGTGCCAGCACCCTCCCCTACGAGCAGTACTTC.

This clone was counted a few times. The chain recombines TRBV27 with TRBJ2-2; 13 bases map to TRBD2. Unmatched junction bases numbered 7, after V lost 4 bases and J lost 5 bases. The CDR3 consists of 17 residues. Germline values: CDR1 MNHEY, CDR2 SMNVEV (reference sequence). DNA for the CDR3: TGTGCCAGCAGTTCAGCCGGGACTAGCGGGGTTACCGGGGAGCTGTTTTTT. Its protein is CASSSAGTSGVTGELFF.